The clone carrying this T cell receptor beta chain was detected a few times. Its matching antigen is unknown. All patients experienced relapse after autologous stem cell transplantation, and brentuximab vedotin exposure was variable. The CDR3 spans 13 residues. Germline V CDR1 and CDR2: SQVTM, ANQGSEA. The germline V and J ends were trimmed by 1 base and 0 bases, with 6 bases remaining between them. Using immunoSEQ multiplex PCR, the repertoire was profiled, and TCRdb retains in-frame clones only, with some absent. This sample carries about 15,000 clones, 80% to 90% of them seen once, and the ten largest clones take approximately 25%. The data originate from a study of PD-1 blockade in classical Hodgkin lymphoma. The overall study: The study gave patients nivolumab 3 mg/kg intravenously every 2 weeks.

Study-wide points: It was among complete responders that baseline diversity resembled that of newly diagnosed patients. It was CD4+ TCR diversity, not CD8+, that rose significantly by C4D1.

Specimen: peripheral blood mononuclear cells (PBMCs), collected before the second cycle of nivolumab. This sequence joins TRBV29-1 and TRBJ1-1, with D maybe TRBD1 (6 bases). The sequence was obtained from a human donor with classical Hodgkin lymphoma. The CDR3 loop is CSVEGDMNTEAFF. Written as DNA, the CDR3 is TGCAGCGTTGAAGGGGACATGAACACTGAAGCTTTCTTT.